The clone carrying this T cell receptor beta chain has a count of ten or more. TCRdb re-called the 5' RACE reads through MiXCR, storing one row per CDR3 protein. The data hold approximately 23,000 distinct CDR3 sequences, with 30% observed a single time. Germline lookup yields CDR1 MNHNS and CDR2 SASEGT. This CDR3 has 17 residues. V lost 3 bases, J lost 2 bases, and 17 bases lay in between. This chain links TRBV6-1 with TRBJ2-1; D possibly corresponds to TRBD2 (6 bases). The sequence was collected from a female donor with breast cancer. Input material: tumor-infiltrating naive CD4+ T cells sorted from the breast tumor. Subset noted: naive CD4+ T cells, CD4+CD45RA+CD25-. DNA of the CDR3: TGTGCCAGCAGTGACTTCGCCGGGGGTGCGACCTACAATGAGCAGTTCTTC. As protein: CASSDFAGGATYNEQFF.